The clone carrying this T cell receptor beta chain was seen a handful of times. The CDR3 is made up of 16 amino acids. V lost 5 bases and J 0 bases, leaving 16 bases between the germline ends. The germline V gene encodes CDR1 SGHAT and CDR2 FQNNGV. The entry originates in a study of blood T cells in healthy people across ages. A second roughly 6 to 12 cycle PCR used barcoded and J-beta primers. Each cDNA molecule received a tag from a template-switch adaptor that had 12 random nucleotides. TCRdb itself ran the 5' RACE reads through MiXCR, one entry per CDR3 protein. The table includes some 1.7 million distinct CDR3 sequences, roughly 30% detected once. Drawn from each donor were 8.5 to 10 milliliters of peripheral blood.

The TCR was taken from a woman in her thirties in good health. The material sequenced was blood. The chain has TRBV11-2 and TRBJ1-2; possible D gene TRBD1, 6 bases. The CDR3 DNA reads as TGTGCCAGCAGCCGAGGGGGGGGACGCACTAACTATGGCTACACCTTC. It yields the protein CASSRGGGRTNYGYTF. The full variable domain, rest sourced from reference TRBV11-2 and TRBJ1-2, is EAGVAQSPRYKIIEKRQSVAFWCNPISGHATLYWYQQILGQGPKLLIQFQNNGVVDDSQLPKDRFSAERLKGVDSTLKIQPAKLEDSAVYLCASSRGGGRTNYGYTFGSGTRLTVV.